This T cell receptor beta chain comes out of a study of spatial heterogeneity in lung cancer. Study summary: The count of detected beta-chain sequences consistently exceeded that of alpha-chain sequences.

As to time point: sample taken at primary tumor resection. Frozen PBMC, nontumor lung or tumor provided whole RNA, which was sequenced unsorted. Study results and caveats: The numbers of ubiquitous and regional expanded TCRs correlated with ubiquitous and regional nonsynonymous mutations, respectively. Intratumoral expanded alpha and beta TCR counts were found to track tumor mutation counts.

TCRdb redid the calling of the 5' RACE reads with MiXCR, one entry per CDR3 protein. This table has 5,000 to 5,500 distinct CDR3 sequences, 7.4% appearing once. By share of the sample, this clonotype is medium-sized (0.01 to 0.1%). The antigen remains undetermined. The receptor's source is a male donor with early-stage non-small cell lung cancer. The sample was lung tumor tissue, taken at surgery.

CDR3 DNA sequence: TGTGCCAGCAGCGTAGAAAAGGTTCGACCGCATGAGCAGTTCTTC. As protein: CASSVEKVRPHEQFF. The chain employs TRBV9 and TRBJ2-1; D unclear. CDR3 length equals 15 residues. The germline gives CDR1 SGDLS, CDR2 YYNGEE. V was clipped by 0 bases and J by 8 bases, with 15 bases between them.